This T cell receptor (beta chain) stems from a study of radiotherapy plus CTLA-4 blockade in lung cancer. Study-wide context: The study recorded objective responses in about 18% of patients and disease control in around 31%.

Study results and caveats: After radiotherapy and ipilimumab, tumor-derived clones expanded in peripheral blood.

A note on this clone: Antigen unknown.

The study treated chemo-refractory metastatic non-small-cell lung cancer patients with focal radiation plus ipilimumab CTLA-4 blockade. The table came from immunoSEQ multiplex PCR; TCRdb's copy has only in-frame clones and leaves some out. The repertoire holds more than 95,000 clones, with 78% as singletons. The sample consisted of peripheral blood, taken from a patient treated with radiotherapy plus ipilimumab. The receptor's source is a human donor with non-small cell lung cancer who had a partial response to radiotherapy plus ipilimumab.

CDR3 nucleotides: TGTGCCACCACTGCCCGGGTCTCTGGGGCCAACGTCCTGACTTTC. Its protein product is CATTARVSGANVLTF. The chain recombines TRBV5-4 with TRBJ2-6; D is uncertain. Germline V gene sequence: CDR1 SGHNT, CDR2 YYREEE (reference sequence). V was cut by 9 bases and J by 0 bases, with 13 bases left in between. The CDR3 length is 15 residues.